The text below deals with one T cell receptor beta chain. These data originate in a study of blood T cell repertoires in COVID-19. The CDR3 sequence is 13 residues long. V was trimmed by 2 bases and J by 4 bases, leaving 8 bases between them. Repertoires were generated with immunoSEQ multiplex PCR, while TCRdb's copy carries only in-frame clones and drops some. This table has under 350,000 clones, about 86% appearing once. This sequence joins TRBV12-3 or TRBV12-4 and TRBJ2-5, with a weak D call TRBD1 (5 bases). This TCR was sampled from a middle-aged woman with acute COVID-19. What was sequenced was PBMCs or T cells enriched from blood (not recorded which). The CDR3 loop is CASSLRGTETQYF. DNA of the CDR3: TGTGCCAGCAGTTTAAGGGGTACAGAGACCCAGTACTTC.